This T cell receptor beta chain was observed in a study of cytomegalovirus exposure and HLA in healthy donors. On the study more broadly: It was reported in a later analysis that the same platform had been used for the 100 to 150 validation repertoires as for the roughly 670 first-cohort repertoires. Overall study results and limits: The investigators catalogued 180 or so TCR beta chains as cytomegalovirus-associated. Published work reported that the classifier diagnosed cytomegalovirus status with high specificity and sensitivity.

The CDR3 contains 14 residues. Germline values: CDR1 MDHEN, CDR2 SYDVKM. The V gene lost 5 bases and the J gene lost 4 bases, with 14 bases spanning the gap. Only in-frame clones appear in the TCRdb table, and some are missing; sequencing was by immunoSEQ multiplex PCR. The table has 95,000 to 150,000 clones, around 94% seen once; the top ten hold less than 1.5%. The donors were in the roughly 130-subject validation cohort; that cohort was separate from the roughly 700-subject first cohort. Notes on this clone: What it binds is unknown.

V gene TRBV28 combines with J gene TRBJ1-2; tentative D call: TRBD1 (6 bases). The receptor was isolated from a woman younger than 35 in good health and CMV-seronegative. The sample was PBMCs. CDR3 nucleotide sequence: TGTGCCAGCAGTCCGGAGACAGGACGCTATGGCTACACCTTC. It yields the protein CASSPETGRYGYTF.